These 14 T cell receptor beta chains share one sample of origin, sequenced in a study of shared clonotypes between healthy human individuals. Positive CCR7 selection of CD45RO-negative cells yielded the naive CD8 cells, and terminally differentiated effector memory CD45RA+ cells were excluded. Sequencing was performed with immunoSEQ multiplex PCR; in TCRdb, only in-frame clones are kept and a portion is missing. Among millions of clones, just under 95% were seen once, and the ten largest hold about 1.1%. Sequencing input: naive CD8+ T cells sorted from blood. The source is a man between 18 and 35 years old in good health.

The V gene is TRBV2, the J gene TRBJ2-5, with D perhaps matching TRBD1 (5 bases). This CDR3 is 12 amino acids long. Germline CDR1 and CDR2: SNHLY and FYNNEI. V lost 8 bases to trimming and J lost 3 bases, with 10 bases between them. CDR3 coding DNA: TGTGCCAGCTGCAAAGGGGAAGAGACCCAGTACTTC. Encoded protein: CASCKGEETQYF.

The chain couples TRBV25-1 to TRBJ1-5; TRBD1 might be the D (5 bases). The CDR3 has 14 amino acids. Trimming left V 3 bases short and J 6 bases short, with 12 bases between. Looked up from germline, CDR1 is MGHDK and CDR2 is SYGVNS. CDR3 residues: CASSDPGFGQPQHF. Here the CDR3 DNA reads TGTGCCAGCAGTGACCCAGGGTTTGGTCAGCCCCAGCATTTT.

This clone was detected once. This chain connects TRBV28 to TRBJ1-2, with D unresolved. Germline V gene sequence: CDR1 MDHEN, CDR2 SYDVKM. Trimming took off 2 bases at V and 5 bases at J, with 9 bases between the two ends. The CDR3 totals 13 residues. The CDR3 coding sequence is TGTGCCAGCAGTTTAGAGACTGATTATGGCTACACCTTC. It codes for CASSLETDYGYTF.

Comment on this clone: This sample also contains other DNA sequences that code for the same CDR3. The V gene is TRBV27, the J gene TRBJ1-1, with TRBD1 identical over 7 bases. V shed 7 bases, J shed 5 bases, and the junction held 10 bases outside the gene matches. The CDR3 covers 14 residues. Germline V gives CDR1 MNHEY, CDR2 SMNVEV (reference sequence). The DNA for the CDR3 is TGTGCCAGCACCCTCACAGGGGCGGGAACTGAAGCTTTCTTT. This gives the protein CASTLTGAGTEAFF.

This chain connects TRBV11-2 to TRBJ2-2, with 10 nucleotides matching TRBD1. This CDR3 has 17 amino acids. Germline trimming cut 2 bases from V and 5 bases from J; bases unmatched to any gene: 8. The germline V gene has CDR1 SGHAT and CDR2 FQNNGV. CDR3 DNA: TGTGCCAGCAGCTTATCGTGGGGACAGGGGAGGACCGGGGAGCTGTTTTTT. Translation gives CASSLSWGQGRTGELFF.

This clone has only one observation. The rearrangement links TRBV4-1 to TRBJ1-5; D gene ambiguous. The CDR3 covers 15 residues. The germline gives CDR1 MGHRA, CDR2 YSYEKL. The ends were cut back, 1 base at V and 2 bases at J, with 9 bases in the middle. CDR3 protein: CASSQGDWGNQPQHF. The CDR3 DNA reads TGCGCCAGCAGCCAAGGCGACTGGGGCAATCAGCCCCAGCATTTT.

The V and J genes are TRBV30 and TRBJ1-2; 7 bases are a match to TRBD1. This CDR3 contains 13 residues. Germline assignment: CDR1 GTSNPN and CDR2 SVGIG (reference sequence). J lost 6 bases, V lost 2 bases, and 6 bases had no gene match. CDR3 amino acids: CAWSFTGEDGYTF. The CDR3 DNA reads TGTGCCTGGAGTTTTACAGGGGAAGATGGCTACACCTTC.

Comment on this clone: This sample also contains other DNA sequences that code for the same CDR3. V usage is TRBV5-6 and J usage is TRBJ1-1; D remains unclear. This CDR3 spans 12 amino acids. Germline lookup yields CDR1 SGHDT and CDR2 YYEEEE. Deletions cut 7 bases from V and 4 bases from J, with 11 bases between. The CDR3 region has the DNA TGTGCCAGCCGCACCGGTTCCACTGAAGCTTTCTTT. Its translation: CASRTGSTEAFF.

As to this clone: The sample has other DNA sequences that encode this CDR3 too. The V gene is TRBV7-9, the J gene TRBJ1-1; D call uncertain. V lost 5 bases and J 5 bases, leaving 9 bases between the germline ends. This CDR3 spans 12 amino acids. The germline gives CDR1 SEHNR, CDR2 FQNEAQ (reference sequence). The CDR3, as DNA: TGTGCCAGCAGCCGAGGCGGAACTGAAGCTTTCTTT. It encodes CASSRGGTEAFF.

Points on this clone: Distinct nucleotide sequences in the sample also encode this CDR3. The V and J genes are TRBV7-9 and TRBJ2-7; the D is unclear. V lost 1 base and J 0 bases, leaving 10 bases between the germline ends. The CDR3 is made up of 15 amino acids. Germline-derived CDR1 and CDR2 are SEHNR and FQNEAQ (reference sequence). The CDR3 here is CASSLEGGSSYEQYF. As DNA, the CDR3 is TGTGCCAGCAGCTTAGAGGGCGGTAGCTCCTACGAGCAGTACTTC.

This clone showed up just once. The rearrangement links TRBV5-6 to TRBJ2-3, with a possible D match to TRBD2 (5 bases). CDR3 length: 16 residues. The ends were cut back, 2 bases at V and 2 bases at J, with 15 bases in the middle. The V gene's germline CDR1 is SGHDT and CDR2 YYEEEE. The DNA for the CDR3 is TGTGCCAGCAGCTTCGCTCCGCAAGCGGTCACAGATACGCAGTATTTT. Translated, it gives CASSFAPQAVTDTQYF.

The chain couples TRBV28 to TRBJ2-7; D is perhaps TRBD1 (6 bases). This CDR3 is 18 amino acids long. Trimming took off 3 bases at V and 0 bases at J, with 21 bases between the two ends. Germline-derived CDR1 and CDR2 are MDHEN and SYDVKM. The CDR3 loop reads CASSFPPQRTDHSYEQYF. Written as DNA, the CDR3 is TGTGCCAGCAGTTTCCCCCCCCAAAGGACAGATCACTCCTACGAGCAGTACTTC.

With regard to this clone: The sample has other DNA sequences that encode this CDR3 too. This chain joins TRBV28 and TRBJ2-1; 11 bases agree with TRBD2. This CDR3 comprises 14 residues. With 3 bases clipped from V and 5 bases from J, the junction kept 0 bases outside the gene matches. The germline V gene has CDR1 MDHEN and CDR2 SYDVKM. For the CDR3, the DNA is TGTGCCAGCAGTTTGGGACTAGCGGACAATGAGCAGTTCTTC. Its protein product is CASSLGLADNEQFF.

Only one count was recorded for this clone. The sample holds other DNA sequences that translate to the same CDR3. CDR3 nucleotides: TGTGCCAGCAGCTTGGGTGATCCCTCCTACGAGCAGTACTTC. It specifies CASSLGDPSYEQYF. The chain links TRBV5-6 to TRBJ2-7, with D hard to call. The CDR3 is 14 amino acids. Germline CDR1 is SGHDT and CDR2 is YYEEEE. V shed 0 bases and J shed 0 bases, with 7 bases lying between them.